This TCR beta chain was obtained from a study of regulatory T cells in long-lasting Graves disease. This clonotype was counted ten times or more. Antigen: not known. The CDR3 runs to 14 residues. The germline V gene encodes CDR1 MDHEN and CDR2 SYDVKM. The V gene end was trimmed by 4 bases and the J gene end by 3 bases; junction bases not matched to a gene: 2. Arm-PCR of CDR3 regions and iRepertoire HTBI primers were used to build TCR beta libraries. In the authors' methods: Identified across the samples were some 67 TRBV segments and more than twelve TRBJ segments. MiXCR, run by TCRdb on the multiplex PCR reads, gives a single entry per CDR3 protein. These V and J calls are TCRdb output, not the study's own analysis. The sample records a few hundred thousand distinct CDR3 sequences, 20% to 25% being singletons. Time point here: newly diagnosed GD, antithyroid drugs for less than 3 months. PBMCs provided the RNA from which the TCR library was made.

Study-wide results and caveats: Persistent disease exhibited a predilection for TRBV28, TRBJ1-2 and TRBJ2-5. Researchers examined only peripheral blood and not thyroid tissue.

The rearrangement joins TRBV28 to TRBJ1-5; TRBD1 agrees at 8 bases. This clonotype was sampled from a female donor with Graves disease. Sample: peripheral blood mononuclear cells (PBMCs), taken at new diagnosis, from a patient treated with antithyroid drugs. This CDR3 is CASSWTGFNQPQHF. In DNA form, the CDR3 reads TGTGCCAGCAGTTGGACAGGGTTCAATCAGCCCCAGCATTTT. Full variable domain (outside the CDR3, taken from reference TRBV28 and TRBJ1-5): DVKVTQSSRYLVKRTGEKVFLECVQDMDHENMFWYRQDPGLGLRLIYFSYDVKMKEKGDIPEGYSVSREKKERFSLILESASTNQTSMYLCASSWTGFNQPQHFGDGTRLSIL.